A selection of T cell receptor beta chains follows, all from one sample in a study of blood T cell repertoires in COVID-19. The assay was immunoSEQ multiplex PCR, and TCRdb's table has in-frame clones only and misses some. The sample has under 150,000 clones; over 65% are singletons. Input material: peripheral blood. Receptors were obtained from a woman between 35 and 50 years old with acute or convalescent COVID-19. Each CDR3 is given with its conserved first and last residue. D genes are given only for firm matches. Clone size is given for some rows only: seen once, a few or many times, or a class if the clone is expanded.

NA,once,TRBJ1-5,TRBV19,TGTGCCAGTAGTATCTGGGGGGGAGGCAATCAGCCCCAGCATTTT,CASSIWGGGNQPQHF
TRBD1,NA,TRBJ2-3,TRBV5-1,TGCGCCAGCAGATCTGAGGGGGCGCCCACAGATACGCAGTATTTT,CASRSEGAPTDTQYF
NA,once,TRBJ2-7,TRBV6-5,TGTGCCAGCAGGCAGACCAGCGGGCAGCAGTACTTC,CASRQTSGQQYF
NA,few,TRBJ2-3,TRBV12-5,TGTGCTAGTGGTACCGGGTTGGGGCCTCGCACAGATACGCAGTATTTT,CASGTGLGPRTDTQYF
NA,NA,TRBJ1-1,TRBV5-6,TGTGCCAGCAGCTTAACAGGGCTCATGAACACTGAAGCTTTCTTT,CASSLTGLMNTEAFF
TRBD1,NA,TRBJ1-1,TRBV6-6,TGTGCCAGCAGTCGACAGGGGGCAGCGGCGAACACTGAAGCTTTCTTT,CASSRQGAAANTEAFF
NA,NA,TRBJ1-5,TRBV19,TGTGCCAGTAGTATAGATCGGGGTAGCAATCAGCCCCAGCATTTT,CASSIDRGSNQPQHF
NA,NA,TRBJ2-1,TRBV18,TGTGCCAGCTCACCGTATCCCCGCGGCGAGGGGGGGAGGAACAATGAGCAGTTCTTC,CASSPYPRGEGGRNNEQFF
NA,once,TRBJ1-3,TRBV27,TGTGCCAGCAGTTCGGGGTTTGTTGCTGGAAACACCATATATTTT,CASSSGFVAGNTIYF
NA,NA,TRBJ2-3,TRBV7-2,TGTGCCAGCAGCTTAGTTGCGGGGGCCAGGGATACGCAGTATTTT,CASSLVAGARDTQYF
NA,NA,TRBJ2-6,TRBV7-2,TGTGCCAGCAGCCCAACAGGGTGGGCCAACGTCCTGACTTTC,CASSPTGWANVLTF
NA,NA,TRBJ1-1,TRBV7-9,TGTGCCAGCAGCTTAGTCGATAGGGGCCGGACTGAAGCTTTCTTT,CASSLVDRGRTEAFF
TRBD2,NA,TRBJ2-3,TRBV19,TGTGCCAGTGGCTGGCGGGGGGGCTTCACAGATACGCAGTATTTT,CASGWRGGFTDTQYF
NA,NA,TRBJ1-1,TRBV7-9,TGTGCCAGCAGCGCTACGGACAGTACTGAAGCTTTCTTT,CASSATDSTEAFF
TRBD1,NA,TRBJ2-7,TRBV5-1,TGCGCCAGCAGCCTTTCAGGGACAGGACCCCCCTACGAGCAGTACTTC,CASSLSGTGPPYEQYF
TRBD1,NA,TRBJ1-1,TRBV5-6,TGTGCCAGCAGCTTAGGGACAGGGATAGCTTTCTTT,CASSLGTGIAFF
NA,NA,TRBJ2-7,TRBV6-6,TGTGCCAGCAGACAGGGTTCCAGTTACGAGCAGTACTTC,CASRQGSSYEQYF
TRBD1,once,TRBJ1-6,TRBV5-6,TGTGCCAGCAGCCGGGGAGGGACAGGTAGCTCCTATAATTCACCCCTCCACTTT,CASSRGGTGSSYNSPLHF
TRBD1,NA,TRBJ2-3,TRBV7-9,TGTGCCAGCAGCTTAACGACAGGGGGTTTCACAGATACGCAGTATTTT,CASSLTTGGFTDTQYF
TRBD1,NA,TRBJ2-7,TRBV3-1/TRBV3-2,TGTGCCAGCAGCTTCCAGGGGGCGGCCTACGAGCAGTACTTC,CASSFQGAAYEQYF
TRBD2,NA,TRBJ2-1,TRBV6-5,TGTGCCAGCAATAGCGGGGGACTGAATGAGCAGTTCTTC,CASNSGGLNEQFF
NA,NA,TRBJ1-6,TRBV3-1/TRBV3-2,TGTGCCAGCAGCCATAAATTGTCACCCCTCCACTTT,CASSHKLSPLHF
NA,NA,TRBJ1-2,TRBV19,TGTGCCACTTACAGGGATGGCTACACCTTC,CATYRDGYTF
TRBD2,NA,TRBJ2-3,TRBV11-3,TGTGCCAGCAGCTCTAGCGGGGAGATTTCCACAGATACGCAGTATTTT,CASSSSGEISTDTQYF
NA,NA,TRBJ2-3,TRBV15,TGTGCCACCAGCAGGCGACAGAGCCTCACAGATACGCAGTATTTT,CATSRRQSLTDTQYF
TRBD1,NA,TRBJ1-6,TRBV3-1/TRBV3-2,TGTGCCAGCAGCCGACAGGGGACCTCACCCCTCCACTTT,CASSRQGTSPLHF
NA,NA,TRBJ1-5,TRBV4-2,TGTGCCAGCAGCCAAGATAGCGGGGATAGTCAGCCCCAGCATTTT,CASSQDSGDSQPQHF
NA,NA,TRBJ1-2,TRBV3-1/TRBV3-2,TGTGCCAGCAGCCTCCCCGCGGCAGGAGGAGGCTACACCTTC,CASSLPAAGGGYTF
TRBD1,NA,TRBJ1-2,TRBV3-1/TRBV3-2,TGTGCCAGCAGCCAATGGACAGGGGCCCTAGACTATGGCTACACCTTC,CASSQWTGALDYGYTF